This T cell receptor beta chain was identified during a study of OX40 agonist ivuxolimab in advanced cancers. Using immunoSEQ multiplex PCR, the repertoire was profiled, and TCRdb retains in-frame clones only, with some absent. In the table there are some 60,000 clones, about 90% of which are singletons. Losses at the gene ends were 6 bases for V and 3 bases for J; bases not matched to a gene: 5. Germline V CDR1 and CDR2: SGHTA, FQGNSA. The CDR3 totals 14 residues. The source was CD4+ or CD8+ T cells sorted from blood, collected in a trial of the OX40 agonist ivuxolimab. The chain combines TRBV7-2 with TRBJ2-7; the match to TRBD1 covers 10 bases. The clonotype originates from an adult with an advanced solid tumor such as melanoma, head and neck, liver or kidney cancer. The CDR3 nucleotides are TGTGCCAGCAGTCGGGACAGGGGCGACTACGAGCAGTACTTC. Amino acids: CASSRDRGDYEQYF.